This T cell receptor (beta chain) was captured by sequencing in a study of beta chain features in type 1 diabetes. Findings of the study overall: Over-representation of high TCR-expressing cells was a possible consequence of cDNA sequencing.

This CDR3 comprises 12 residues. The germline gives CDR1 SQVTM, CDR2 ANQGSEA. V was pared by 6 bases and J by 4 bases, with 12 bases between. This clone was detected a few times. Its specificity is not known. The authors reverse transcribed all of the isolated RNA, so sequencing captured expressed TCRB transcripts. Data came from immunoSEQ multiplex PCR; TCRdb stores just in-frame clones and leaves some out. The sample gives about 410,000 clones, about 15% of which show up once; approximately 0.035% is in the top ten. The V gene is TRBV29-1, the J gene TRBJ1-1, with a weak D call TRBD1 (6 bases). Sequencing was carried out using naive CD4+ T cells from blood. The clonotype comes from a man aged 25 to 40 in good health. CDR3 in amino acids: CSVRGGGTEAFF. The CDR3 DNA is TGCAGCGTCAGAGGAGGGGGCACTGAAGCTTTCTTT.